This T cell receptor (beta chain) was documented in a study of Graves' ophthalmopathy and Graves' hyperthyroidism. On the study more broadly: Blood was drawn at initial diagnosis, before any treatment. Regarding the study as a whole: Ophthalmopathy progression predictions by the model showed 72.22% specificity and approximately 69% sensitivity. Blood was where most expanded thyroid clonotypes above 0.001 frequency also turned up.

Concerning this clonotype itself: Its antigen is unidentified. Since a much larger clone is just one base distant, this may be a read error.

Germline CDR1 reads SGHVS; CDR2 reads FQNEAQ. The CDR3 is 15 amino acids. In this cohort, patients with other autoimmune diseases, uncontrolled infections, pregnancy or lactation were excluded. Using RNA transcripts, the TCR beta CDR3 regions were amplified. Second-round multiplex PCR came after first-round RT-PCR with HTBI primers. Each CDR3 protein gets one entry after TCRdb re-called the multiplex PCR reads with MiXCR. The data hold about 480,000 distinct CDR3 sequences, with approximately 15% observed a single time. Sequences were obtained from blood. The clonotype comes from a woman under 40 with Graves' ophthalmopathy. This rearrangement joins TRBV7-8 to TRBJ1-2, with D hard to call. CDR3 nucleotide sequence: TGTGCCAGCAGCTTAGAAAGGGTTTCCAACTATGGCTTCACCTTC. It yields the protein CASSLERVSNYGFTF.